The clone carrying this T cell receptor (beta chain) was observed a handful of times. The PCR used 60 Vbeta and 13 Jbeta primers. The repertoire was sequenced with immunoSEQ multiplex PCR; TCRdb's copy has only in-frame clones and lacks some. The sample lists 99,000 or so clones, 9.5% to 13% occurring once. The CDR3 is 17 amino acids. The ends were cut back, 2 bases at V and 0 bases at J, with 16 bases in the middle. Germline V lookup: CDR1 KGHSH, CDR2 LQKENI. This specimen comes from a study of cytomegalovirus exposure and HLA in healthy donors. Healthy bone marrow donors made up the donors. The J gene is TRBJ1-1, the V gene TRBV18, with D maybe TRBD1 (5 bases). The source is a man aged 40-50 years in good health and CMV-seropositive. Sequenced material: PBMCs. CDR3 coding DNA: TGTGCCAGCTCACCATCATTTGGACAAAACATGAACACTGAAGCTTTCTTT. Protein: CASSPSFGQNMNTEAFF.